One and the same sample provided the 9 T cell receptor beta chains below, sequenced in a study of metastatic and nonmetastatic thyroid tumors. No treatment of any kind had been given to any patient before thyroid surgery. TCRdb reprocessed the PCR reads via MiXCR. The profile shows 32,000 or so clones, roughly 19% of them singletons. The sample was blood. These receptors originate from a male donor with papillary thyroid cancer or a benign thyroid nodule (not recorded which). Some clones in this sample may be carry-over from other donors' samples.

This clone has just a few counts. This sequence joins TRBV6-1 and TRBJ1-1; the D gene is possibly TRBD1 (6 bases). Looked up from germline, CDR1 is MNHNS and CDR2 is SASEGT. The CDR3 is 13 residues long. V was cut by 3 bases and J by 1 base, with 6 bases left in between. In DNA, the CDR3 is TGTGCCAGCAGTGAGGGACAGAACACTGAAGCTTTCTTT. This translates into CASSEGQNTEAFF.

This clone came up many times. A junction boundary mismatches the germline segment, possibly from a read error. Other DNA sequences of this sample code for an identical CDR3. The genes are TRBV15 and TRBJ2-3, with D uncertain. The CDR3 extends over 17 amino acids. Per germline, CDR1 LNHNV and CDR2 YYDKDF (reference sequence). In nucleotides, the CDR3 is TGTGCCACCAGTAGAGAGATAGGCGTCCGAACCACAGATACGCAGTATTTT. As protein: CATSREIGVRTTDTQYF.

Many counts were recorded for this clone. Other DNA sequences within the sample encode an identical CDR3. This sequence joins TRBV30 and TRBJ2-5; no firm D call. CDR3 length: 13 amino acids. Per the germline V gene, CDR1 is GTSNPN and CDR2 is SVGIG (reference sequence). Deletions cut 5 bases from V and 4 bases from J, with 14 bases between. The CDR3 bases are TGTGCCTGGTGCTTAAACATGGGAGAGACCCAGTACTTC. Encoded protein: CAWCLNMGETQYF.

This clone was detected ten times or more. CDR3 amino acids: CATSGLRTSGRARQFF. The CDR3 nucleotides are TGTGCCACCAGTGGTTTAAGGACTAGCGGGAGGGCAAGGCAGTTCTTC. The chain is built from TRBV24-1 and TRBJ2-1, with 15 bases matching TRBD2. Looked up from germline, CDR1 is KGHDR and CDR2 is SFDVKD. This CDR3 spans 16 amino acids. V lost 5 bases to trimming and J lost 12 bases; unmatched junction nucleotides: 10.

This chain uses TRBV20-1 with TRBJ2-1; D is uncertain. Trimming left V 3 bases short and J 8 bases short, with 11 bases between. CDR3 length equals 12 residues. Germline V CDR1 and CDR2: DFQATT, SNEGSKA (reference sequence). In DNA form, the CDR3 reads TGCAGTGCTAGGCAGGAACTGGATGAGCAGTTCTTC. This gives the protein CSARQELDEQFF.

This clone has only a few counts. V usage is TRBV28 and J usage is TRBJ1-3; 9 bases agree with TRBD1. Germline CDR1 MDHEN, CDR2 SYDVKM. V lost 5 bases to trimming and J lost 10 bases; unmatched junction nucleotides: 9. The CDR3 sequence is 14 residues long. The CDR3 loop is CASSLQGASTTIYF. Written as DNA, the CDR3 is TGTGCCAGCAGTCTACAGGGGGCGAGTACTACCATATATTTT.

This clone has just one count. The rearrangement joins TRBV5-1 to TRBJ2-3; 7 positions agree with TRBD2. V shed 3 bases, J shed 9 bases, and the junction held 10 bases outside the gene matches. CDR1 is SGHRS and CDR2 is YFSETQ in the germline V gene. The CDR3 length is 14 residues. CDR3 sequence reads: CASSSGTIGGTQYF. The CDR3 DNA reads TGCGCCAGCAGCTCCGGGACTATCGGTGGAACGCAGTATTTT.

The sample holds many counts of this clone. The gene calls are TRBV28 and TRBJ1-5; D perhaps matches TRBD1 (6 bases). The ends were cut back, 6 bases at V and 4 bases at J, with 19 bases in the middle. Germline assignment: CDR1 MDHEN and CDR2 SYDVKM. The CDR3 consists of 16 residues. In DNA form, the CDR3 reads TGTGCCAGCAGACAATTTATTTGGACAGAAAATCAGCCCCAGCATTTT. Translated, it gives CASRQFIWTENQPQHF. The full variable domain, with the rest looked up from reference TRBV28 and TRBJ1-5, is DVKVTQSSRYLVKRTGEKVFLECVQDMDHENMFWYRQDPGLGLRLIYFSYDVKMKEKGDIPEGYSVSREKKERFSLILESASTNQTSMYLCASRQFIWTENQPQHFGDGTRLSIL.

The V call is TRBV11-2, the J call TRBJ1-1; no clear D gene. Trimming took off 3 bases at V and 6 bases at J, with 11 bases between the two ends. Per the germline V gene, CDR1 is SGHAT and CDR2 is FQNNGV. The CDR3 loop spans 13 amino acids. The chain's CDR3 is CASSLNGQPEAFF. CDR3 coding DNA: TGTGCCAGCAGCTTGAACGGGCAGCCTGAAGCTTTCTTT.